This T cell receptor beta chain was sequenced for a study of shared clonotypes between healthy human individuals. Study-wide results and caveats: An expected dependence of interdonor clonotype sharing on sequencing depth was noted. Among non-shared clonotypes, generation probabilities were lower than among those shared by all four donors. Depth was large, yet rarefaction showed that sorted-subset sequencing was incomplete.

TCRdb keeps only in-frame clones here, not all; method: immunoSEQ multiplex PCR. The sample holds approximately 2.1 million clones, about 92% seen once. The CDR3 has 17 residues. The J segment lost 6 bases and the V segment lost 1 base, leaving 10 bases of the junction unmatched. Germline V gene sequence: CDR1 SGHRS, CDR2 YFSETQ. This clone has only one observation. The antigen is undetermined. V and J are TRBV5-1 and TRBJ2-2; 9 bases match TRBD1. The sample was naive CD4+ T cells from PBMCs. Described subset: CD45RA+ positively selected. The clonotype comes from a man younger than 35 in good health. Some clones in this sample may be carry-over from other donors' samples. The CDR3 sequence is CASSLPSGTGRAGELFF. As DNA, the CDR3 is TGCGCCAGCAGCTTGCCGTCCGGGACAGGGAGGGCCGGGGAGCTGTTTTTT.